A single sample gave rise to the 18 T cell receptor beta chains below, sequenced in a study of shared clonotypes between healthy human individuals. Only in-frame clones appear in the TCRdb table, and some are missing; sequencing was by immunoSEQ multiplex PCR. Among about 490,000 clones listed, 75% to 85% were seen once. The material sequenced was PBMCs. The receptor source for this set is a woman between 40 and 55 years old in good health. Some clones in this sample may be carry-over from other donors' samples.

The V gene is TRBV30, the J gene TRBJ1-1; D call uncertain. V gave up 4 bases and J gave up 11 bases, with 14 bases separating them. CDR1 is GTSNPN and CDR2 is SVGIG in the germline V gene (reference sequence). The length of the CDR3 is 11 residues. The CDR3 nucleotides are TGTGCCTGGAATAGCAAGGGTACCGCTTTCTTT. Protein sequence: CAWNSKGTAFF.

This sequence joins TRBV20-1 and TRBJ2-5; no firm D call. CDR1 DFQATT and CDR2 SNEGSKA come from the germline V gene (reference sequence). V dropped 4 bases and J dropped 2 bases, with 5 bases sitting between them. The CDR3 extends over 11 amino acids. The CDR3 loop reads CSAKLQETQYF. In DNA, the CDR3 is TGCAGTGCTAAGTTGCAAGAGACCCAGTACTTC.

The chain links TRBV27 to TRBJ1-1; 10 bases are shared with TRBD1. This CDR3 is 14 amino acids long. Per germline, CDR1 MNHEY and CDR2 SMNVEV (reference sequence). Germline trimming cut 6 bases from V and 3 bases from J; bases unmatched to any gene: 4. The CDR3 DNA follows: TGTGCCAGCAGGACGGGACAGGGGTACACTGAAGCTTTCTTT. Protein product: CASRTGQGYTEAFF.

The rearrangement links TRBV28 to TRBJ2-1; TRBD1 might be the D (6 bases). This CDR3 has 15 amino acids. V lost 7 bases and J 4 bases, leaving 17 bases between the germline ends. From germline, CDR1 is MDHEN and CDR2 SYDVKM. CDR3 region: CASTPHRALYNEQFF. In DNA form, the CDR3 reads TGTGCCAGCACCCCCCACAGGGCTCTATACAATGAGCAGTTCTTC.

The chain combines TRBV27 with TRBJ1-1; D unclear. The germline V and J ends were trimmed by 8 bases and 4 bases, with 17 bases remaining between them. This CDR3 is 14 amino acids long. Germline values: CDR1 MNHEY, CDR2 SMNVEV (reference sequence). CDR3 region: CASALRDYSTEAFF. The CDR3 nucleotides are TGTGCCAGCGCCTTGAGGGATTATTCCACTGAAGCTTTCTTT.

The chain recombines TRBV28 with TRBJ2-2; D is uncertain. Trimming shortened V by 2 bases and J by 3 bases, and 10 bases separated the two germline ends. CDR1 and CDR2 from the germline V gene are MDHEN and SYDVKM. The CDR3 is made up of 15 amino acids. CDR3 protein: CASSLRKFDTGELFF. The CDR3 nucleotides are TGTGCCAGCAGTTTACGGAAATTCGACACCGGGGAGCTGTTTTTT.

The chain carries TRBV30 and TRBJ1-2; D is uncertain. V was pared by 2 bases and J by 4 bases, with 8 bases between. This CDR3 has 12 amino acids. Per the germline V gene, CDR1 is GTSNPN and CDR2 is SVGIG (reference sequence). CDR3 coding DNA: TGTGCCTGGAGTTCTGGGTTCTATGGCTACACCTTC. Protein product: CAWSSGFYGYTF.

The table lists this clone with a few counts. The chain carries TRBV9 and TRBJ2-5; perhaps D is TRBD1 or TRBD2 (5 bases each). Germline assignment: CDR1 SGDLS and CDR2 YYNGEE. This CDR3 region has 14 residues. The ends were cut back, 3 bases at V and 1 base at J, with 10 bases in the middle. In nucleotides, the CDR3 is TGTGCCAGCAGCGCCGGGGCGGGCCAAGAGACCCAGTACTTC. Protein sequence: CASSAGAGQETQYF.

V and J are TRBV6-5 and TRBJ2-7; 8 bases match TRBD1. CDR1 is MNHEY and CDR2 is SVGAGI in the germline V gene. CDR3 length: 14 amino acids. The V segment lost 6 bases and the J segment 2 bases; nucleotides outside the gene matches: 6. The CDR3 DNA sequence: TGTGCCAGCAGGCAGGACAGGGAAGCCTACGAGCAGTACTTC. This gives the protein CASRQDREAYEQYF.

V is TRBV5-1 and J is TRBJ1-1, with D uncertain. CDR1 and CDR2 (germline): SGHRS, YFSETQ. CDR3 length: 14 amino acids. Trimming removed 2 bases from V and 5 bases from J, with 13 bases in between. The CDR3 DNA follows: TGCGCCAGCAGCTTATCAGGAGCGGGAACTGAAGCTTTCTTT. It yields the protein CASSLSGAGTEAFF.

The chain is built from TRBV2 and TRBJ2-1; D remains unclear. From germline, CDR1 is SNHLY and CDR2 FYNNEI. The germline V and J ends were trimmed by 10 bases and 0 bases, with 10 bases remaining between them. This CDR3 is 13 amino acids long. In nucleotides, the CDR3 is TGTGCCATCAAAGCCTCCTCCTACAATGAGCAGTTCTTC. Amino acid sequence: CAIKASSYNEQFF.

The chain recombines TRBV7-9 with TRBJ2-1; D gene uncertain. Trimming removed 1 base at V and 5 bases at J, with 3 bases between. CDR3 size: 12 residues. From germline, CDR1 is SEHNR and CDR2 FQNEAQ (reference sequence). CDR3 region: CASSLGDNEQFF. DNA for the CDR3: TGTGCCAGCAGCTTAGGAGACAATGAGCAGTTCTTC.

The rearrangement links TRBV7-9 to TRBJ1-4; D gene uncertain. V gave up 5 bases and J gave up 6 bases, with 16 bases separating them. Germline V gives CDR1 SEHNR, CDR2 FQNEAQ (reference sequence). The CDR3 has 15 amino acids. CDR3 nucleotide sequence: TGTGCCAGCAGCCGACTCCGGGGAAGGGATGAAAAACTGTTTTTT. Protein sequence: CASSRLRGRDEKLFF.

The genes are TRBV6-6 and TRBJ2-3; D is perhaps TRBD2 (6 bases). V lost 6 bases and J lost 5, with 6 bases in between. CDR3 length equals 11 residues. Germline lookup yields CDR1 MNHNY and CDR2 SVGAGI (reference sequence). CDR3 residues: CASRAGDTQYF. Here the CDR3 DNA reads TGTGCCAGCAGAGCGGGAGATACGCAGTATTTT.

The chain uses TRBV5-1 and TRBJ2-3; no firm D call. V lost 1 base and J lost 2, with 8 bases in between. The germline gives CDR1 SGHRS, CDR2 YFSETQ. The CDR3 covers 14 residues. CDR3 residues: CASSLRRPTDTQYF. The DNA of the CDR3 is TGCGCCAGCAGCTTGAGACGCCCCACAGATACGCAGTATTTT.

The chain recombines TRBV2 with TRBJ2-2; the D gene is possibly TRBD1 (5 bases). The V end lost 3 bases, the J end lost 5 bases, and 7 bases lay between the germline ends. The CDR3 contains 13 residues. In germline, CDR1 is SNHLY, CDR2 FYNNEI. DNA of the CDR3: TGTGCCAGCAGTGACCAGGGAACCGGGGAGCTGTTTTTT. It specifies CASSDQGTGELFF.

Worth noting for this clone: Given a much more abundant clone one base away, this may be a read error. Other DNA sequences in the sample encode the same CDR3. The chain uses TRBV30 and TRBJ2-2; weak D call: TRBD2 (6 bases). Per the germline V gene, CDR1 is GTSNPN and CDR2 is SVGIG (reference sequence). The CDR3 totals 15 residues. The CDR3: CAWSVREKDTGELFF. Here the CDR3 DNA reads TGTGCCTGGAGTGTACGGGAGAAGGACACCGGGGAGTTGTTTTTT.

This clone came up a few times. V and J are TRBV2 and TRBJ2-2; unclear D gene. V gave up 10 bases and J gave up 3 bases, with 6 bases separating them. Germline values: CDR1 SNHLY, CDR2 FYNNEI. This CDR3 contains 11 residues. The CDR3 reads CATRYTGELFF. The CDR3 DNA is TGTGCCACCAGATACACCGGGGAGCTGTTTTTT.